These T cell receptor beta chains were read from a single sample in a study of shared clonotypes between healthy human individuals. The repertoire was sequenced with immunoSEQ multiplex PCR; TCRdb's copy has only in-frame clones and lacks some. The sample yields around 700,000 clones, about three quarters seen once. Specimen: memory CD4+ T cells sorted from blood. The receptors come from a woman in her 30s in good health. Each CDR3 is given with its conserved first and last residue. Each record gives: D gene, CDR3 length, J gene, V gene, clone size, CDR3 protein, CDR3 DNA. A D gene is named only where the DNA matches it firmly. Clone size is stated in some rows and not others, as once, few, many or a class when expanded.

>TRBD1|15|TRBJ2-2|TRBV7-9|-
CASSLGTGAHGELFF
TGTGCCAGCAGCCTCGGGACAGGGGCTCACGGGGAGCTGTTTTTT
>-|14|TRBJ2-1|TRBV10-3|-
CAISASSTYNEQFF
TGTGCCATCAGCGCTTCGTCCACCTACAATGAGCAGTTCTTC
>-|13|TRBJ1-1|TRBV6-5|-
CASSYLGNTEAFF
TGTGCCAGCAGTTACCTAGGGAACACTGAAGCTTTCTTT
>TRBD1|14|TRBJ2-5|TRBV5-1|-
CASSHGQEQETQYF
TGCGCCAGCAGCCATGGACAGGAGCAAGAGACCCAGTACTTC
>TRBD1|14|TRBJ2-7|TRBV5-1|-
CASSLGTGAYEQYF
TGCGCCAGCAGCTTGGGGACAGGGGCCTACGAGCAGTACTTC
>TRBD1|14|TRBJ1-3|TRBV9|once
CASSTGQGGNTIYF
TGTGCCAGCAGCACCGGACAGGGAGGAAACACCATATATTTT
>-|16|TRBJ2-3|TRBV18|once
CASSPLGGLSTDTQYF
TGTGCCAGCTCACCACTTGGCGGCCTAAGCACAGATACGCAGTATTTT
>-|13|TRBJ1-1|TRBV7-3|-
CASSLTRTNEAFF
TGTGCCAGCAGCTTAACGAGGACCAACGAAGCTTTCTTT
>-|15|TRBJ2-7|TRBV11-2|-
CASSEGGAGAYEQYF
TGTGCCAGCAGCGAGGGGGGGGCAGGGGCCTACGAGCAGTACTTC
>TRBD1|15|TRBJ2-2|TRBV4-2|-
CASSQGDRDTGELFF
TGTGCCAGCAGCCAGGGGGACAGAGACACCGGGGAGCTGTTTTTT
>TRBD1|13|TRBJ2-5|TRBV7-7|-
CASARDRQETQYF
TGTGCCAGCGCTAGGGACAGGCAAGAGACCCAGTACTTC
>-|14|TRBJ1-2|TRBV7-2|-
CASSSMGFGYGYTF
TGTGCCAGCAGCTCCATGGGGTTCGGTTATGGCTACACCTTC
>-|15|TRBJ1-5|TRBV19|-
CASSMSGTLNQPQHF
TGTGCCAGTAGTATGTCTGGAACCCTAAATCAGCCCCAGCATTTT
>-|15|TRBJ2-1|TRBV5-4|-
CASSLFGSRGNEQFF
TGTGCCAGCAGCTTGTTCGGGAGCCGTGGGAATGAGCAGTTCTTC
>TRBD1|17|TRBJ2-6|TRBV12-5|few
CASGVTGIGYRHNVLTF
TGTGCTAGTGGTGTGACAGGGATAGGTTATCGACACAACGTCCTGACTTTC
>-|15|TRBJ2-7|TRBV2|-
CASSNTGYVIYEQYF
TGTGCCAGCAGTAACACAGGGTATGTAATCTACGAGCAGTACTTC
>TRBD1|18|TRBJ1-2|TRBV9|-
CASSVSGQGAGSDYGYTF
TGTGCCAGCAGCGTATCGGGACAGGGGGCGGGGAGCGACTATGGCTACACCTTC
>TRBD2|15|TRBJ2-1|TRBV5-1|-
CASSTGWEGPHEQFF
TGCGCCAGCAGCACCGGCTGGGAGGGCCCCCATGAGCAGTTCTTC
>-|11|TRBJ1-3|TRBV29-1|-
CSVVAGNTIYF
TGCAGCGTTGTCGCTGGAAACACCATATATTTT
>-|15|TRBJ2-6|TRBV6-1|once
CASSPGSTGANVLTF
TGTGCCAGCAGTCCCGGTTCCACTGGGGCCAACGTCCTGACTTTC
>TRBD1|14|TRBJ2-7|TRBV2|-
CASSYGQGRNEQYF
TGTGCCAGCAGTTATGGACAGGGGAGGAACGAGCAGTACTTC
>TRBD1|12|TRBJ1-6|TRBV30|-
CAGGDLGSPLHF
TGTGCAGGGGGCGACTTGGGATCACCCCTCCACTTT
>-|16|TRBJ1-2|TRBV15|-
CATSRDRAIGQDGYTF
TGTGCCACCAGCAGAGATCGGGCGATTGGTCAGGATGGCTACACCTTC
>-|15|TRBJ1-2|TRBV30|-
CAWSSFRGSGYGYTF
TGTGCCTGGAGTTCGTTTCGGGGAAGCGGCTATGGCTACACCTTC
>-|11|TRBJ2-1|TRBV29-1|many
CSAHRGHEQFF
TGCAGCGCCCATAGGGGCCATGAGCAGTTCTTC
>-|15|TRBJ2-5|TRBV7-9|-
CASSTGGGLQETQYF
TGTGCCAGCAGCACTGGCGGGGGCCTCCAAGAGACCCAGTACTTC
>TRBD2|15|TRBJ2-7|TRBV15|-
CATSRDFSGADEQYF
TGTGCCACCAGCAGAGATTTTAGCGGGGCGGACGAGCAGTACTTC
>-|11|TRBJ2-3|TRBV7-9|-
CASSIGDTQYF
TGTGCCAGCAGCATCGGAGATACGCAGTATTTT
>-|13|TRBJ1-4|TRBV5-6|-
CASSSTAYEKLFF
TGTGCCAGCAGCTCTACTGCTTATGAAAAACTGTTTTTT
>TRBD1|17|TRBJ1-1|TRBV5-1|-
CASSLTGDTHRSTEAFF
TGCGCCAGCAGCCTGACAGGGGACACCCATCGGAGCACTGAAGCTTTCTTT
>TRBD2|16|TRBJ2-5|TRBV7-2|-
CASSPGGSGSWETQYF
TGTGCCAGCAGCCCCGGGGGCAGCGGGAGTTGGGAGACCCAGTACTTC
>-|15|TRBJ1-1|TRBV28|-
CASSPRGDVNTEAFF
TGTGCCAGCAGTCCCAGGGGTGACGTGAACACTGAAGCTTTCTTT
>-|13|TRBJ1-5|TRBV10-2|-
CASSEEGQQPQHF
TGCGCCAGCAGTGAGGAGGGGCAACAGCCCCAGCATTTT
>-|12|TRBJ2-3|TRBV10-3|few
CATGTSTDTQYF
TGTGCCACCGGGACTAGCACAGATACGCAGTATTTT
>TRBD1|13|TRBJ2-2|TRBV7-9|-
CASSATGIGELFF
TGTGCCAGCAGCGCGACAGGGATCGGGGAGCTGTTTTTT